The subject of this entry is one T cell receptor (beta chain). Authors' processing steps: It was from reference gene primer amplification that nucleated cell counts were estimated. Repertoires were generated with immunoSEQ multiplex PCR, while TCRdb's copy carries only in-frame clones and drops some. V and J calls and clone size are those listed in that table; D and trimming were worked out from the DNA. The table lists hundreds of thousands of clones, about 91% of them singletons. These data belong to a study of blood T cell repertoires in COVID-19. Study-level background: Material from acute and convalescent COVID-19 was sourced from the United States, Italy and Spain. PBMCs, B-cell-depleted T cells, or T cells were the source of the cDNA or gDNA that made up the material.

The CDR3 is 15 amino acids. With 0 bases removed from V and 2 bases from J, the gap between germline ends came to 8 bases. Germline V lookup: CDR1 LGHDT, CDR2 YNNKEL (reference sequence). The rearrangement uses TRBV3-1 (or the pseudogene TRBV3-2) and TRBJ1-5; D possibly corresponds to TRBD1 (6 bases). Sequencing was carried out using peripheral blood. The TCR originated in a man aged 80 or over with acute or convalescent COVID-19. The chain's CDR3 is CASSQDTGRNQPQHF. Written as DNA, the CDR3 is TGTGCCAGCAGCCAAGATACAGGGCGCAATCAGCCCCAGCATTTT.